The following is a T cell receptor (beta chain) sequence with its context. The data are from a study of blood T cells in healthy people across ages. A second roughly 6 to 12 cycle PCR used barcoded and J-beta primers. A 12-random-nucleotide template-switch adaptor tagged each cDNA molecule. A single record per CDR3 protein comes from TCRdb applying MiXCR to the 5' RACE reads. The sample consists of hundreds of thousands of distinct CDR3 sequences, 56% of them appearing once. The origin of this receptor is a man aged 35 to 55 in good health. Specimen: blood.

The DNA for the CDR3 is TGTGCCAGCAGCGTAGGGGCCCTAAGCAATCAGCCCCAGCATTTT. This sequence encodes CASSVGALSNQPQHF. The V gene is TRBV9, the J gene TRBJ1-5; D is unclear. The CDR3 totals 15 residues. The germline CDR1 and CDR2 sequences are SGDLS and YYNGEE. V lost 0 bases and J lost 1, with 8 bases in between.